The 30 T cell receptor beta chains below were found in one sample sequenced in a study of cytomegalovirus exposure and HLA in healthy donors (dated by TCRdb to 2017 to 2019). The library was obtained by the immunoSEQ multiplex PCR assay. For the multiplex PCR, a mixture combining 60 forward primers for TCR Vbeta segments and 13 reverse primers for TCR Jbeta segments was used. TCRdb carries this immuneACCESS record with in-frame sequences only. Its versions omit some clonotypes, under half of them owing to an unresolved V gene in the studies checked, with the rest unexplained. The sample includes about 130,000 clones, with around four fifths observed a single time. The top ten hold approximately 1.2% of the sample. The sample comprised PBMCs. These receptors came from a boy aged 5-17 years in good health and CMV-seronegative.

J is TRBJ1-1 and V is TRBV30; a weak D match, TRBD1 (5 bases). This CDR3 has 13 amino acids. From germline, CDR1 is GTSNPN and CDR2 SVGIG (reference sequence). The V gene lost 4 bases and the J gene lost 5 bases, with 14 bases spanning the gap. In DNA, the CDR3 is TGTGCCTGGACAGCAGGGTTCGGGACTGAAGCTTTCTTT. Encoded protein: CAWTAGFGTEAFF. The whole variable domain, remainder taken from reference TRBV30 and TRBJ1-1, is SQTIHQWPATLVQPVGSPLSLECTVEGTSNPNLYWYRQAAGRGLQLLFYSVGIGQISSEVPQNLSASRPQDRQFILSSKKLLLSDSGFYLCAWTAGFGTEAFFGQGTRLTVV.

This clone was observed a few times. In nucleotides, the CDR3 is TGTGCCAGCAGCTTATTGCGGGGCACCGGGGAGCTGTTTTTT. This sequence encodes CASSLLRGTGELFF. This chain uses TRBV7-2 with TRBJ2-2; a possible D gene is TRBD2 (6 bases). The CDR3 extends over 14 amino acids. CDR1 is SGHTA, CDR2 FQGNSA, per germline. Trimming took 2 bases from V and 4 from J, leaving 8 bases between them.

This chain links TRBV27 with TRBJ1-4, with a tentative D call TRBD1 (6 bases). Germline loops: CDR1 MNHEY, CDR2 SMNVEV (reference sequence). The CDR3 loop spans 17 amino acids. V was cut by 0 bases and J by 5 bases, with 16 bases left in between. The CDR3 sequence is CASSLSGQTNLNEKLFF. The CDR3 coding sequence is TGTGCCAGCAGTTTATCCGGACAGACAAATCTGAATGAAAAACTGTTTTTT. Using reference TRBV27 and TRBJ1-4 for the parts outside the CDR3, the full variable domain is EAQVTQNPRYLITVTGKKLTVTCSQNMNHEYMSWYRQDPGLGLRQIYYSMNVEVTDKGDVPEGYKVSRKEKRNFPLILESPSPNQTSLYFCASSLSGQTNLNEKLFFGSGTQLSVL.

CDR3 sequence: CASSPFASTDTQYF. CDR3 DNA sequence: TGTGCCAGCAGCCCCTTCGCGAGCACAGATACGCAGTATTTT. The chain joins TRBV9 to TRBJ2-3, with D unclear. This CDR3 has 14 residues. Trimming stripped 4 bases from V and 0 bases from J, with 9 bases between. Germline loops: CDR1 SGDLS, CDR2 YYNGEE.

V is TRBV4-1 and J is TRBJ2-3; a possible D gene is TRBD2 (5 bases). Germline CDR1 reads MGHRA; CDR2 reads YSYEKL. CDR3 size: 13 residues. V gave up 0 bases and J gave up 7 bases, with 8 bases separating them. CDR3 protein: CASSQDPGNTQYF. The DNA of the CDR3 is TGCGCCAGCAGCCAAGACCCGGGGAATACGCAGTATTTT.

This sequence joins TRBV6-6 and TRBJ2-5, with TRBD1 matching over 7 bases. The CDR3 has 15 amino acids. Germline loops: CDR1 MNHNY, CDR2 SVGAGI (reference sequence). With V trimmed by 6 bases and J by 1 base, 8 bases remained unmatched. The CDR3 DNA sequence: TGTGCCAGCAGGACCGGACAGGCGATCCAAGAGACCCAGTACTTC. Translation gives CASRTGQAIQETQYF.

This clone was seen a handful of times. This chain links TRBV5-6 with TRBJ1-1; TRBD1 is a possible D gene (5 bases). Germline assignment: CDR1 SGHDT and CDR2 YYEEEE. This CDR3 is built from 14 residues. The ends were cut back, 3 bases at V and 8 bases at J, with 17 bases in the middle. This chain's CDR3 is CASSWRVGAEEAFF. As DNA, the CDR3 is TGTGCCAGCAGCTGGAGGGTAGGGGCGGAGGAAGCTTTCTTT.

This clone is a singleton in its sample. This rearrangement joins TRBV7-6 to TRBJ2-1, with 7 nucleotides matching TRBD1. Germline lookup yields CDR1 SGHVS and CDR2 FNYEAQ. This CDR3 is built from 15 residues. Losses at the gene ends were 6 bases for V and 2 bases for J; bases not matched to a gene: 7. CDR3 DNA: TGTGCCAGCAGTTCTCCGGGACAGACCTACAATGAGCAGTTCTTC. Encoded protein: CASSSPGQTYNEQFF.

This rearrangement joins TRBV2 to TRBJ1-2; D is perhaps TRBD1 (6 bases). Germline CDR1 reads SNHLY; CDR2 reads FYNNEI. With 2 bases removed from V and 5 bases from J, the gap between germline ends came to 6 bases. The CDR3 length is 12 residues. The CDR3 spells CASSEQGYGYTF. The CDR3 bases are TGTGCCAGCAGTGAACAGGGGTATGGCTACACCTTC.

V gene TRBV5-1 combines with J gene TRBJ2-7; 9 bases are a match to TRBD2. J gave up 5 bases and V 5 bases, and 11 bases lay outside the gene matches. Germline values: CDR1 SGHRS, CDR2 YFSETQ. The CDR3 is 15 residues long. The CDR3 sequence: CASRPRGGDWDEQYF. The CDR3 coding sequence is TGCGCCAGCAGACCGCGGGGGGGCGACTGGGACGAGCAGTACTTC. The whole variable domain, filled in from reference TRBV5-1 and TRBJ2-7, reads KAGVTQTPRYLIKTRGQQVTLSCSPISGHRSVSWYQQTPGQGLQFLFEYFSETQRNKGNFPGRFSGRQFSNSRSEMNVSTLELGDSALYLCASRPRGGDWDEQYFGPGTRLTVT.

The gene calls are TRBV7-9 and TRBJ2-3; D gene ambiguous. V lost 4 bases and J 0 bases, leaving 8 bases between the germline ends. In germline, CDR1 is SEHNR, CDR2 FQNEAQ (reference sequence). The CDR3 has 14 residues. CDR3 coding DNA: TGTGCCAGCAGCTCTACCCCTAGCACAGATACGCAGTATTTT. Translation gives CASSSTPSTDTQYF.

This chain links TRBV6-1 with TRBJ1-1; D remains ambiguous. The CDR3 is 16 amino acids. Germline assignment: CDR1 MNHNS and CDR2 SASEGT. V gave up 2 bases and J gave up 1 base, with 14 bases separating them. As DNA, the CDR3 is TGTGCCAGCAGTGAATCACGTACAGTGAGGAACACTGAAGCTTTCTTT. Translation: CASSESRTVRNTEAFF.

The chain uses TRBV2 and TRBJ2-7, with a possible D match to TRBD2 (5 bases). V lost 6 bases, J lost 9 bases, and 18 bases lay in between. The length of the CDR3 is 13 residues. From germline, CDR1 is SNHLY and CDR2 FYNNEI. CDR3 coding DNA: TGTGCCAGCAGGATGACTTTGAGGGATCCGCAGTACTTC. Protein sequence: CASRMTLRDPQYF.

This rearrangement joins TRBV20-1 to TRBJ2-1; D uncertain. This CDR3 spans 11 amino acids. Trimming pared 1 base from V and 13 bases from J, leaving 11 bases between. Germline CDR1 DFQATT, CDR2 SNEGSKA (reference sequence). The CDR3 DNA sequence: TGCAGTGCTAGAGTTACGCCCCTACAGTTCTTC. As protein: CSARVTPLQFF.

The J gene is TRBJ2-3, the V gene TRBV4-2; 15 nucleotides line up with TRBD2. CDR1 is LGHNA, CDR2 YNFKEQ, per germline. The CDR3 is 18 amino acids. Trimming took 0 bases from V and 5 from J; bases not matched to a gene: 6. The CDR3 protein is CASSQDAGLAGGQDTQYF. CDR3 coding DNA: TGTGCCAGCAGCCAAGATGCGGGACTAGCGGGAGGCCAAGATACGCAGTATTTT.

This clone has a handful of counts. The chain links TRBV5-1 to TRBJ1-4; 9 positions match TRBD1. The V segment lost 4 bases and the J segment 6 bases; nucleotides outside the gene matches: 7. The germline V gene encodes CDR1 SGHRS and CDR2 YFSETQ. This CDR3 spans 15 amino acids. The CDR3 spells CASSLGTGSYEKLFF. For the CDR3, the DNA is TGCGCCAGCAGCCTGGGGACAGGGTCGTATGAAAAACTGTTTTTT. Variable domain in full (rest from reference TRBV5-1 and TRBJ1-4): KAGVTQTPRYLIKTRGQQVTLSCSPISGHRSVSWYQQTPGQGLQFLFEYFSETQRNKGNFPGRFSGRQFSNSRSEMNVSTLELGDSALYLCASSLGTGSYEKLFFGSGTQLSVL.

CDR3: CASSNDPSGSRTDTQYF. The CDR3 nucleotides are TGTGCCAGCAGCAACGACCCTAGCGGGAGTCGGACAGATACGCAGTATTTT. The chain carries TRBV5-4 and TRBJ2-3; 10 nucleotides line up with TRBD2. Losses at the gene ends were 4 bases for V and 3 bases for J; bases not matched to a gene: 11. The CDR3 loop spans 17 amino acids. Germline V gene sequence: CDR1 SGHNT, CDR2 YYREEE (reference sequence).

The chain carries TRBV6-1 and TRBJ1-1, with D possibly being TRBD1 (6 bases). CDR3 size: 14 residues. The germline gives CDR1 MNHNS, CDR2 SASEGT. V lost 1 base, J lost 3 bases, and 9 bases lay in between. CDR3 region: CASSEVQGYTEAFF. CDR3 nucleotides: TGTGCCAGCAGTGAAGTACAGGGCTACACTGAAGCTTTCTTT.

The sample holds one count of this clone. This chain uses TRBV7-9 with TRBJ2-1; maybe TRBD1 (5 bases). CDR1 is SEHNR and CDR2 is FQNEAQ in the germline V gene (reference sequence). The CDR3 is 13 residues long. The ends were cut back, 1 base at V and 8 bases at J, with 9 bases in the middle. Here the CDR3 DNA reads TGTGCCAGCAGCTTAGAAAGGGGCCATGAGCAGTTCTTC. Protein: CASSLERGHEQFF.

The genes are TRBV2 and TRBJ1-5, with 7 bases aligning to TRBD1. The ends lost 6 bases at V and 0 bases at J; junction bases unmatched: 8. This CDR3 is 16 amino acids long. Germline V gene lookup returns CDR1 SNHLY and CDR2 FYNNEI. CDR3 amino acids: CASSRTGIYSNQPQHF. The CDR3 bases are TGTGCCAGCAGCAGGACAGGCATTTATAGCAATCAGCCCCAGCATTTT.

This clone has only a few counts. This rearrangement joins TRBV25-1 to TRBJ1-5, with TRBD1 matching over 8 bases. Trimming took 6 bases from V and 1 from J; bases not matched to a gene: 5. The CDR3 runs to 15 residues. CDR1 and CDR2 from the germline V gene are MGHDK and SYGVNS. CDR3 sequence reads: CASRAGGLSNQPQHF. The CDR3 nucleotides are TGTGCCAGCAGAGCAGGGGGCTTAAGCAATCAGCCCCAGCATTTT.

The genes are TRBV5-6 and TRBJ2-1, with 10 bases that match TRBD2. CDR1 SGHDT and CDR2 YYEEEE come from the germline V gene. CDR3 length equals 15 residues. With V trimmed by 5 bases and J by 6 bases, 8 bases remained unmatched. This CDR3 reads CASSHTSGIGNEQFF. DNA for the CDR3: TGTGCCAGCAGTCATACTAGCGGGATAGGCAATGAGCAGTTCTTC.

In regard to this clone: One end of the junction varies from germline; a read error may be responsible. V gene TRBV7-9 combines with J gene TRBJ1-5, with D maybe TRBD1 (5 bases). Germline V lookup: CDR1 SEHNR, CDR2 FQNEAQ (reference sequence). This CDR3 spans 12 amino acids. CDR3 loop: CSSSLDDRPQHF. Here the CDR3 DNA reads TGTTCCAGCAGCTTAGACGACAGACCCCAGCATTTT. The full variable domain, its missing parts supplied by reference TRBV7-9 and TRBJ1-5, is DTGVSQNPRHKITKRGQNVTFRCDPISEHNRLYWYRQTLGQGPEFLTYFQNEAQLEKSRLLSDRFSAERPKGSFSTLEIQRTEQGDSAMYLCSSSLDDRPQHFGDGTRLSIL.

The chain combines TRBV7-6 with TRBJ2-1; 12 bases map to TRBD2. CDR1 SGHVS and CDR2 FNYEAQ come from the germline V gene. V trimming: 4 bases; J trimming: 9 bases; junction bases outside the gene matches: 10. The CDR3 loop spans 16 amino acids. CDR3: CASSSPTSGSSGEQFF. CDR3 sequence (DNA): TGTGCCAGCAGCTCACCGACTAGCGGGAGTTCGGGTGAGCAGTTCTTC. The full variable domain, its missing parts supplied by reference TRBV7-6 and TRBJ2-1, is GAGVSQSPRYKVTKRGQDVALRCDPISGHVSLYWYRQALGQGPEFLTYFNYEAQQDKSGLPNDRFSAERPEGSISTLTIQRTEQRDSAMYRCASSSPTSGSSGEQFFGPGTRLTVL.

The chain links TRBV5-1 to TRBJ1-3; tentatively, D is TRBD1 (5 bases). This CDR3 is 15 amino acids long. Trimming took 0 bases from V and 1 from J, leaving 8 bases between them. Germline CDR1 and CDR2: SGHRS and YFSETQ. The CDR3: CASSLAGLSGNTIYF. CDR3 coding DNA: TGCGCCAGCAGCTTGGCAGGGTTATCTGGAAACACCATATATTTT. The full variable domain, its missing parts supplied by reference TRBV5-1 and TRBJ1-3, is KAGVTQTPRYLIKTRGQQVTLSCSPISGHRSVSWYQQTPGQGLQFLFEYFSETQRNKGNFPGRFSGRQFSNSRSEMNVSTLELGDSALYLCASSLAGLSGNTIYFGEGSWLTVV.

As concerns this clone: The junction and the germline gene differ at one end; a read error may be behind it. This rearrangement joins TRBV6-1 to TRBJ2-2; D is ambiguous. The germline V gene encodes CDR1 MNHNS and CDR2 SASEGT. This CDR3 is built from 16 residues. The CDR3 here is CASSEPSRANAGELFF. DNA of the CDR3: TGTGCCAGCAGTGAACCCTCTCGAGCGAACGCCGGGGAGCTGTTTTTT.

This chain links TRBV7-6 with TRBJ1-5; possible D gene TRBD1, 6 bases. Germline V gene lookup returns CDR1 SGHVS and CDR2 FNYEAQ. The ends were cut back, 5 bases at V and 7 bases at J, with 15 bases in the middle. This CDR3 comprises 14 residues. CDR3 region: CASSPPGVVQPQHF. CDR3 bases: TGTGCCAGCAGCCCTCCAGGGGTGGTACAGCCCCAGCATTTT.

The V gene is TRBV4-1, the J gene TRBJ2-4; a weak D match, TRBD2 (6 bases). V gave up 3 bases and J gave up 0 bases, with 12 bases separating them. Germline V gene sequence: CDR1 MGHRA, CDR2 YSYEKL. The CDR3 has 16 amino acids. The CDR3 DNA is TGCGCCAGCAGCCACTCAGGAGGGGTAGCCAAAAACATTCAGTACTTC. As protein: CASSHSGGVAKNIQYF.

The V call is TRBV5-6, the J call TRBJ2-5; 14 nucleotides align to TRBD2. Trimming took 1 base from V and 0 from J; bases not matched to a gene: 8. Germline lookup yields CDR1 SGHDT and CDR2 YYEEEE. The CDR3 consists of 19 residues. The chain's CDR3 is CASSLTRLAGGPYQETQYF. CDR3 in DNA: TGTGCCAGCAGCTTGACTCGACTAGCGGGAGGGCCCTACCAAGAGACCCAGTACTTC.

The chain recombines TRBV4-3 with TRBJ2-2; D ambiguous. CDR1 is LGHNA, CDR2 YSLEER, per germline. Trimming took 2 bases from V and 5 from J, leaving 12 bases between them. This CDR3 spans 15 amino acids. The CDR3 spells CASSQNFGETGELFF. The CDR3, as DNA: TGCGCCAGCAGCCAAAACTTCGGAGAGACCGGGGAGCTGTTTTTT.